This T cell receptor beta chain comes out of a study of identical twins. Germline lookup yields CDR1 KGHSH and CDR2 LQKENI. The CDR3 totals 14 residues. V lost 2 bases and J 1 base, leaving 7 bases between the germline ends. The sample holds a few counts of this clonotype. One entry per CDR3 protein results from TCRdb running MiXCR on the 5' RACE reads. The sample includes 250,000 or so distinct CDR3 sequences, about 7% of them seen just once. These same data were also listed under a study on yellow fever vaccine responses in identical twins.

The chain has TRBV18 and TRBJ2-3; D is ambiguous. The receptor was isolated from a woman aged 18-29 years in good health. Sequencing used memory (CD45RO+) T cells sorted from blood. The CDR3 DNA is TGTGCCAGCTCACCAAACAGTCGCACAGATACGCAGTATTTT. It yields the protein CASSPNSRTDTQYF.